This T cell receptor (beta chain) came from a study of T cell responses to AZD1222 COVID-19 vaccine. The CDR3 is 13 residues long. The V gene end was trimmed by 4 bases and the J gene end by 4 bases; junction bases not matched to a gene: 2. In germline, CDR1 is MNHEY, CDR2 SMNVEV (reference sequence). As to this clone: Antigen: not known.

Study findings and constraints: White British ancestry dominated among donors, who included more females, and clonal diversity was possibly underestimated.

Clones were sequenced by immunoSEQ multiplex PCR, and TCRdb holds only the in-frame ones, with some missing. This sample has about 140,000 clones, with just over 90% found just once. This TCR was sampled from an adult who received the AZD1222 COVID-19 vaccine. Sample: peripheral blood, taken 28 days after the second AZD1222 dose. The chain has TRBV27 and TRBJ2-7; 9 nucleotides match TRBD1. The CDR3 bases are TGTGCCAGCAGTTCGACAGGGGGTTACGAGCAGTACTTC. Translated, it gives CASSSTGGYEQYF.